The subject of this entry is one T cell receptor beta chain. The source of the sample is a study of control samples from healthy donors and cancer patients. The protocol was immunoSEQ multiplex PCR, while the TCRdb copy is restricted to in-frame clones and leaves out a portion. Of some 87,000 clones in the sample, roughly 88% were seen once. The sample was PBMCs. This TCR came from a man in his fifties or sixties with head and neck cancer.

CDR3 protein: CAIQPSLNYGYTF. As DNA, the CDR3 is TGTGCCATACAACCGTCTCTTAACTATGGCTACACCTTC. The rearrangement links TRBV2 to TRBJ1-2; D unclear. Germline CDR1 is SNHLY and CDR2 is FYNNEI. CDR3 size: 13 residues. Deletions cut 10 bases from V and 1 base from J, with 13 bases between.